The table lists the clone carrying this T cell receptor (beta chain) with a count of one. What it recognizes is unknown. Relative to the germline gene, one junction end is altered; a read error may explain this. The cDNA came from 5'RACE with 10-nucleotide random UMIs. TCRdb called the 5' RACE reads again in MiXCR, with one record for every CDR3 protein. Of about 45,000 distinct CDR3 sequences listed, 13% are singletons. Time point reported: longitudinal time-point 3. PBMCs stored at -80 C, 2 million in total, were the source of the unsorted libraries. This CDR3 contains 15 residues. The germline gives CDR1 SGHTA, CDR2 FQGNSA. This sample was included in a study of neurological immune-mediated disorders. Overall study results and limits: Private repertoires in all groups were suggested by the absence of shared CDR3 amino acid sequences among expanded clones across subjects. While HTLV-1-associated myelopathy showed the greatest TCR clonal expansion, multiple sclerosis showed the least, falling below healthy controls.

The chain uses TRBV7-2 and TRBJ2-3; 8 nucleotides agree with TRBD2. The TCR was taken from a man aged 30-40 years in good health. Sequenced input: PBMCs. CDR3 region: CASSPLAELGDTHYF. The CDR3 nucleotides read TGTGCCAGCAGTCCACTAGCGGAGCTGGGGGATACGCATTATTTT.